Described below is a single T cell receptor beta chain sequence and its context. Its matching antigen is unknown. This sample stems from a study of CD8+ T cells in alopecia areata. Study results and limitations: For patients receiving tofacitinib, scalp clonality and expanded CD8+ clones among the top 100 significantly decreased.

The CDR3 is 13 residues long. Germline CDR1 reads MGHRA; CDR2 reads YSYEKL. Between the trimmed V and J ends, which lost 1 base and 8 bases, there was a span of 6 bases. cDNA prepared by RNA extraction and subsequent reverse transcription served as the template for sequencing. Here immunoSEQ multiplex PCR was the method, and the copy in TCRdb shows in-frame clones only, minus some. The sample includes around 300,000 clones, roughly 60% of them seen just once. Specified treatment: oral pan-JAK inhibitor, 5-10 mg twice daily. Sampling of alopecia areata patients yielded lesional scalp punch biopsies as well as peripheral blood. Cell sorting on a FACSAria was used to separate CD4+ and CD8+ T cells from the PBMCs.

The chain combines TRBV4-1 with TRBJ1-6; D is unresolved. The TCR was taken from a human donor with alopecia areata. Source: CD4+ T cells sorted from blood, taken around week 54, from a patient treated with tofacitinib. The CDR3 sequence: CASSQGTDSPLHF. In DNA form, the CDR3 reads TGCGCCAGCAGCCAAGGAACCGATTCACCCCTCCACTTT.